This entry concerns a single T cell receptor (beta chain). This record belongs to a study of blood T cell repertoires in COVID-19. Looking at the study overall: Both acute and convalescent COVID-19 samples were obtained from the United States, Italy and Spain. T cells, B-cell-depleted T cells, or PBMCs supplied cDNA or gDNA.

Enrollees, roughly 18 to 89 years old, lived in about two dozen US areas. Donors in Cohort 3 counted as recovered after two negative PCRs, clearance, or symptom resolution. Clones were sequenced by immunoSEQ multiplex PCR, and TCRdb holds only the in-frame ones, with some missing. This table holds about 46,000 clones, roughly nine tenths found once. CDR3 size: 19 residues. CDR1 LNHDA and CDR2 SQIVND come from the germline V gene (reference sequence). V was shortened by 5 bases and J by 2 bases, with 24 bases between the two germline ends. This TCR came from a woman between 50 and 59 years old who had recovered from COVID-19. The sequenced sample consisted of PBMCs or T cells enriched from blood (not recorded which). The chain uses TRBV19 and TRBJ2-2; D perhaps matches TRBD2 (5 bases). The CDR3 bases are TGTGCCAGTAGTCTTTATGGACCGGGATTGAACGGTAACACCGGGGAGCTGTTTTTT. It specifies CASSLYGPGLNGNTGELFF. The full variable domain, completed using reference TRBV19 and TRBJ2-2, is DGGITQSPKYLFRKEGQNVTLSCEQNLNHDAMYWYRQDPGQGLRLIYYSQIVNDFQKGDIAEGYSVSREKKESFPLTVTSAQKNPTAFYLCASSLYGPGLNGNTGELFFGEGSRLTVL.